This TCR beta chain is drawn from a study of blood T cell repertoires in COVID-19. As for the study in general: Specimens from acute and convalescent COVID-19 originated in the United States, Italy and Spain.

Authors' processing steps: Amplifying reference gene primers gave estimates of nucleated cell counts. Sequencing used immunoSEQ multiplex PCR; TCRdb keeps in-frame clones, though not all of them. Clone size and the V and J calls come from that table; the DNA yielded D and trimming. The data hold about 300,000 clones, with over 75% observed a single time. The CDR3 is 16 amino acids. This clone has a single count. Enrolled through a virtual design, the participants were between about 18 and 100 years of age and came from 24 US areas. Recovered Cohort 3 donors showed two negative PCRs, clearance, or symptom resolution.

This clonotype was sampled from a man in his thirties or forties who had recovered from COVID-19. The sequenced material came from PBMCs or T cells enriched from blood (not recorded which). J is TRBJ2-7 and V is TRBV21-1; TRBD2 reflects the table's D call only, with no check against the DNA. TRBV21-1 is classified as a pseudogene. As DNA, the CDR3 is TGTGCCAGCAGCCCTTCTGGAGCGGGGGGGTTCTACGAGCAGTACTTC. It encodes CASSPSGAGGFYEQYF.